This T cell receptor (beta chain) was observed in a study of blood T cell repertoires in COVID-19. Only in-frame clones appear in the TCRdb table, and some are missing; sequencing was by immunoSEQ multiplex PCR. The sample consists of around 260,000 clones, about 80% of them appearing once. V dropped 0 bases and J dropped 9; count of bases not matched to a gene: 4. The length of the CDR3 is 15 residues. Germline V lookup: CDR1 SGHNT, CDR2 YYREEE (reference sequence). This clone has more than one count but fewer than ten. The rearrangement uses TRBV5-4 and TRBJ1-6; 9 positions match TRBD1. The source of this sequence is a person aged 65 to 85 with COVID-19, enrolled during active disease. Input material: peripheral blood. The CDR3 reads CASSLEQGAGSPLHF. As DNA, the CDR3 is TGTGCCAGCAGCTTGGAACAGGGGGCAGGTTCACCCCTCCACTTT. The complete variable domain, with remaining parts taken from reference TRBV5-4 and TRBJ1-6, reads ETGVTQSPTHLIKTRGQQVTLRCSSQSGHNTVSWYQQALGQGPQFIFQYYREEENGRGNFPPRFSGLQFPNYSSELNVNALELDDSALYLCASSLEQGAGSPLHFGNGTRLTVT.